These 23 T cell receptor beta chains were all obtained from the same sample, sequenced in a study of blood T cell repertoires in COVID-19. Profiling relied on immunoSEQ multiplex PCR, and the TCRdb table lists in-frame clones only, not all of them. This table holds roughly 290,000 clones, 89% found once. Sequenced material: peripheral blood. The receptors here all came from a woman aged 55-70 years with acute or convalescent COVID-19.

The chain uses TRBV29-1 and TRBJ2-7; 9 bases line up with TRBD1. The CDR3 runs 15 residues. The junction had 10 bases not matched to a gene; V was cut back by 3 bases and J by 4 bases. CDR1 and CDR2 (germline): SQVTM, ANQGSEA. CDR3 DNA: TGCAGCGTTGAGGGACAGGGAGGGATATCTTACGAGCAGTACTTC. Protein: CSVEGQGGISYEQYF.

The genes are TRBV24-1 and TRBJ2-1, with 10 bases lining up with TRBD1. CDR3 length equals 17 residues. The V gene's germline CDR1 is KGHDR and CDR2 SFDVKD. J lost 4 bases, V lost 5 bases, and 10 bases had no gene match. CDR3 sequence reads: CATSGTAGQGIYNEQFF. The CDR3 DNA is TGTGCCACCAGTGGGACTGCGGGACAGGGGATATACAATGAGCAGTTCTTC.

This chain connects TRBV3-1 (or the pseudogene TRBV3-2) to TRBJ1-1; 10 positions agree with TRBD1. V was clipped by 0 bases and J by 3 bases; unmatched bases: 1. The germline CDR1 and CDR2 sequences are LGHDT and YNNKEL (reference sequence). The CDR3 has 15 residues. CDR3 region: CASSQDGQGDTEAFF. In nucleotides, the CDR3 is TGTGCCAGCAGCCAAGATGGACAGGGGGACACTGAAGCTTTCTTT.

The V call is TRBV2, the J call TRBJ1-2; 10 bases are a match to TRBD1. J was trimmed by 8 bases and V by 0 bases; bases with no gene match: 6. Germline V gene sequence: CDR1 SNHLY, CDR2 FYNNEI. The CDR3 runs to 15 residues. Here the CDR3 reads CASSEAPGQGGGYTF. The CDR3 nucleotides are TGTGCCAGCAGTGAAGCGCCCGGACAGGGGGGCGGCTACACCTTC.

The CDR3 DNA reads as TGTGCCAGCAGCCGGGACAGGGCTGCCAATGAGCAGTTCTTC. Residues: CASSRDRAANEQFF. V gene TRBV28 combines with J gene TRBJ2-1, with 9 bases identical to TRBD1. Germline CDR1 is MDHEN and CDR2 is SYDVKM. With V trimmed by 6 bases and J by 6 bases, 6 bases remained unmatched. CDR3 size: 14 residues.

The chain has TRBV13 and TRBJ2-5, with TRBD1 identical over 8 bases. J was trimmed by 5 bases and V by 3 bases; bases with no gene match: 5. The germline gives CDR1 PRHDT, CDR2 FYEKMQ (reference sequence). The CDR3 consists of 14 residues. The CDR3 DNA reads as TGTGCCAGCAGCTTCGACAGGGGCCGGGAGACCCAGTACTTC. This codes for CASSFDRGRETQYF. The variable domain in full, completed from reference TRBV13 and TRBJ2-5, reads AAGVIQSPRHLIKEKRETATLKCYPIPRHDTVYWYQQGPGQDPQFLISFYEKMQSDKGSIPDRFSAQQFSDYHSELNMSSLELGDSALYFCASSFDRGRETQYFGPGTRLLVL.

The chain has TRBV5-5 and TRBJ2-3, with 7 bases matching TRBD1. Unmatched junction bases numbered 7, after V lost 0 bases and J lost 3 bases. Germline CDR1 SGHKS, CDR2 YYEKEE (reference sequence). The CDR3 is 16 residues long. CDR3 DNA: TGTGCCAGCAGCTTGGGTAGAGGGGGCATGACAGATACGCAGTATTTT. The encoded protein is CASSLGRGGMTDTQYF.

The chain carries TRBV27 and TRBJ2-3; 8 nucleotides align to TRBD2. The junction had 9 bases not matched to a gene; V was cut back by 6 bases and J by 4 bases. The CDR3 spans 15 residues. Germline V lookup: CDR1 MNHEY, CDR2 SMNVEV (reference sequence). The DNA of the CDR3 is TGTGCCAGCAGCTTAGGACTAGCTGGCCCAGATACGCAGTATTTT. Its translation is CASSLGLAGPDTQYF.

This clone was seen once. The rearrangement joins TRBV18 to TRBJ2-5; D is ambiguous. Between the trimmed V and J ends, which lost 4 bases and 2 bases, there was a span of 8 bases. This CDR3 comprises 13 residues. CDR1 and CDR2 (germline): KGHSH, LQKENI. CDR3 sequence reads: CASSLSLQETQYF. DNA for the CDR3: TGTGCCAGCTCACTCTCCCTTCAAGAGACCCAGTACTTC.

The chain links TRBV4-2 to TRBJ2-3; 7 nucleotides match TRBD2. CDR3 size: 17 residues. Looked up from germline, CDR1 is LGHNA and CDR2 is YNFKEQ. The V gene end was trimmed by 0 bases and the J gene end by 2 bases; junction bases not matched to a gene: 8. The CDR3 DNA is TGTGCCAGCAGCCAAGAGGGGCTAGCGGTATACACAGATACGCAGTATTTT. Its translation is CASSQEGLAVYTDTQYF.

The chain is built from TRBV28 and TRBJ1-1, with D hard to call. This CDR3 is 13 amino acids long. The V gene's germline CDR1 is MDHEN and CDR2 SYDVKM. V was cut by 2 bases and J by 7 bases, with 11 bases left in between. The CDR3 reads CASSLRSPREAFF. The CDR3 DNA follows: TGTGCCAGCAGTTTACGGAGCCCCCGTGAAGCTTTCTTT.

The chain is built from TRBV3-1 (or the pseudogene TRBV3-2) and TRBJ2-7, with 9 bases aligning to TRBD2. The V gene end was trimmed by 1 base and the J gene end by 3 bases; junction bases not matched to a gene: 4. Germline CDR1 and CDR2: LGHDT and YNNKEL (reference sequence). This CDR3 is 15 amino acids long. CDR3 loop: CASSQGNSGSYEQYF. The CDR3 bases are TGTGCCAGCAGCCAAGGGAATAGCGGGAGCTACGAGCAGTACTTC.

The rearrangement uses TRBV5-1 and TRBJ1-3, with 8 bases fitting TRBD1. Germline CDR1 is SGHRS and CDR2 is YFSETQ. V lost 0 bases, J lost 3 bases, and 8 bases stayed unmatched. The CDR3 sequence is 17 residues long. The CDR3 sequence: CASSLETGVANGNTIYF. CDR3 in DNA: TGCGCCAGCAGCTTGGAGACAGGGGTAGCTAATGGAAACACCATATATTTT.

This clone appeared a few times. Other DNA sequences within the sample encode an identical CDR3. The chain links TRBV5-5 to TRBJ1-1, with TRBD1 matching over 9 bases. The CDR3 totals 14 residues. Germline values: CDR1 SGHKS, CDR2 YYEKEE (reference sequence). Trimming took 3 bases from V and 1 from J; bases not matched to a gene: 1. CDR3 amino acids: CASSWGQGNTEAFF. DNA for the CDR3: TGTGCCAGCAGCTGGGGACAGGGGAACACTGAAGCTTTCTTT.

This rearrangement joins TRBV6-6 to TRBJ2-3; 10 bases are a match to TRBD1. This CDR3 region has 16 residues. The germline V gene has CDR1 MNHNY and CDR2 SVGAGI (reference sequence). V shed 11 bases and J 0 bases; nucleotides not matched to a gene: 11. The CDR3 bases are TGTGCCGACCGGGACAGGGGCCCGAAGAGCACAGATACGCAGTATTTT. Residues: CADRDRGPKSTDTQYF.

This CDR3 reads CASSQDSSPLHF. Here the CDR3 DNA reads TGCGCCAGCAGCCAAGACTCCTCACCCCTCCACTTT. V gene TRBV4-3 combines with J gene TRBJ1-6; D not resolved. The germline V gene encodes CDR1 LGHNA and CDR2 YSLEER. Trimming stripped 0 bases from V and 10 bases from J, with 4 bases between. This CDR3 region has 12 residues.

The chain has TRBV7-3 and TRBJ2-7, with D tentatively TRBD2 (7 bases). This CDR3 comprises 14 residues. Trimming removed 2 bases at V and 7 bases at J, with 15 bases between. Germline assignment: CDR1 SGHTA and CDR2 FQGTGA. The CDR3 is CASSLGGATREQYF. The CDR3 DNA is TGTGCCAGCAGCTTAGGGGGGGCGACTCGAGAGCAGTACTTC. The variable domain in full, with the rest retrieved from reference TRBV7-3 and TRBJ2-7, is GAGVSQTPSNKVTEKGKYVELRCDPISGHTALYWYRQSLGQGPEFLIYFQGTGAADDSGLPNDRFFAVRPEGSVSTLKIQRTERGDSAVYLCASSLGGATREQYFGPGTRLTVT.

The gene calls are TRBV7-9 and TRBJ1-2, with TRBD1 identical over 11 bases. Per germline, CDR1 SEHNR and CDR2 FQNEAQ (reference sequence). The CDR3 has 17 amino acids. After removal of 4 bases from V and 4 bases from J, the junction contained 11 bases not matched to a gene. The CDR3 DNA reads TGTGCCAGCAGCTCCTGGGACAGGGGGACCTATAGCTATGGCTACACCTTC. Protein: CASSSWDRGTYSYGYTF.

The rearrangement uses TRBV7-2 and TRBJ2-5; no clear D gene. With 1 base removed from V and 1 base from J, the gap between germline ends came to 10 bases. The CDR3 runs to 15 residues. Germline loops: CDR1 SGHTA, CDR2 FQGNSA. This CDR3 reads CASSLVFGIQETQYF. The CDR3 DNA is TGTGCCAGCAGCTTAGTCTTCGGTATCCAAGAGACCCAGTACTTC.

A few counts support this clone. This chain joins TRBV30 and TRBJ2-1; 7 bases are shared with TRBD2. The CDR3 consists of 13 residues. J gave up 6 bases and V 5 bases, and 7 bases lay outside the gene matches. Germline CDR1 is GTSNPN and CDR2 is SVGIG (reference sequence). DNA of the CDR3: TGTGCCTGGGGACTAGAAAGGCGCAATGAGCAGTTCTTC. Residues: CAWGLERRNEQFF.

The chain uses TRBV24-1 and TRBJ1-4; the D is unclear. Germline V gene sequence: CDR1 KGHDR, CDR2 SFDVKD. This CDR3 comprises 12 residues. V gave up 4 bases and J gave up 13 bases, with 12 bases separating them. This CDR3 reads CATSDRGERLFF. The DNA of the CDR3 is TGTGCCACCAGTGACCGTGGAGAGAGACTGTTTTTT.

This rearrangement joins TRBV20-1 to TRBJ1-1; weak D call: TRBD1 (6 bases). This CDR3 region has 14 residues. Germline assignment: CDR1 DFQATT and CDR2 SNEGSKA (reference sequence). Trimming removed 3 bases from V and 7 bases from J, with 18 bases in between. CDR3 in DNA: TGCAGTGCTAGTTTAGGGGGGGGTAGGAGTGAAGCTTTCTTT. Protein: CSASLGGGRSEAFF.

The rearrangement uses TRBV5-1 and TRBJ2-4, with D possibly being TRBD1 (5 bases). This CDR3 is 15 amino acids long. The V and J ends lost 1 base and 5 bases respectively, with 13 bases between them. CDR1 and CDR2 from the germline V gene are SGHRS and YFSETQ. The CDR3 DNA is TGCGCCAGCAGCTTGCAGGCCTTAGGGGAAAACATTCAGTACTTC. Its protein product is CASSLQALGENIQYF.